Below are 30 T cell receptor beta chains sequenced from a single sample in a study of blood T cell repertoires in COVID-19. Data came from immunoSEQ multiplex PCR; TCRdb stores just in-frame clones and leaves some out. Here the sample spans 390,000 or so clones, about 83% being singletons. The sample was PBMCs or T cells enriched from blood (not recorded which). All receptors come from a woman aged 45-59 years who had recovered from COVID-19.

The V and J genes are TRBV24-1 and TRBJ1-1; TRBD1 might be the D (5 bases). The CDR3 extends over 15 amino acids. V was cut by 0 bases and J by 4 bases, with 11 bases left in between. Germline V CDR1 and CDR2: KGHDR, SFDVKD. The CDR3 nucleotides are TGTGCCACCAGTGATTTGCATTATAGGGGCACTGAAGCTTTCTTT. Translation: CATSDLHYRGTEAFF.

The V call is TRBV19, the J call TRBJ2-2; 8 bases align to TRBD1. Germline loops: CDR1 LNHDA, CDR2 SQIVND (reference sequence). The CDR3 is made up of 15 amino acids. Trimming at V came to 5 bases and at J to 2 bases, leaving 4 bases not matched to a gene. The CDR3 coding sequence is TGTGCCAGTAGTCAGGGGGCGGTAAACACCGGGGAGCTGTTTTTT. Its protein product is CASSQGAVNTGELFF. Together with reference TRBV19 and TRBJ2-2, the CDR3 gives the full variable domain: DGGITQSPKYLFRKEGQNVTLSCEQNLNHDAMYWYRQDPGQGLRLIYYSQIVNDFQKGDIAEGYSVSREKKESFPLTVTSAQKNPTAFYLCASSQGAVNTGELFFGEGSRLTVL.

V usage is TRBV5-1 and J usage is TRBJ1-2; possibly TRBD1 for D (5 bases). Trimming stripped 4 bases from V and 4 bases from J, with 8 bases between. The CDR3 has 12 residues. Germline CDR1 is SGHRS and CDR2 is YFSETQ. The CDR3 DNA sequence: TGCGCCAGCAGCGAGACAGTCTATGGCTACACCTTC. Translated, it gives CASSETVYGYTF.

Of note for this clone: Other DNA variants within this sample encode the same CDR3. The chain has TRBV3-1 (or the pseudogene TRBV3-2) and TRBJ2-2; D perhaps matches TRBD2 (5 bases). V was pared by 0 bases and J by 4 bases, with 6 bases between. From germline, CDR1 is LGHDT and CDR2 YNNKEL (reference sequence). CDR3 length equals 14 residues. CDR3 in amino acids: CASSQDRGTGELFF. CDR3 bases: TGTGCCAGCAGCCAAGATCGGGGCACCGGGGAGCTGTTTTTT.

The chain has TRBV5-1 and TRBJ2-5; possible D gene TRBD2, 7 bases. Germline CDR1 reads SGHRS; CDR2 reads YFSETQ. Deletions cut 7 bases from V and 3 bases from J, with 19 bases between. CDR3 length: 15 residues. This CDR3 reads CASSQGGGSEETQYF. The CDR3 DNA is TGCGCCAGCTCCCAAGGGGGGGGCAGTGAAGAGACCCAGTACTTC.

This clone was counted between two and nine times. This chain uses TRBV3-1 (or the pseudogene TRBV3-2) with TRBJ2-7; a weak D match, TRBD1 (5 bases). The CDR3 runs 16 residues. The ends were cut back, 3 bases at V and 0 bases at J, with 15 bases in the middle. CDR1 and CDR2 from the germline V gene are LGHDT and YNNKEL (reference sequence). In DNA, the CDR3 is TGTGCCAGCAGCCAGGTCAGTGGGGCCTCCTCCTACGAGCAGTACTTC. Its translation: CASSQVSGASSYEQYF.

This clone was seen more than once but under ten times. J is TRBJ1-1 and V is TRBV7-2; D uncertain. The CDR3 spans 15 residues. The V gene lost 1 base and the J gene lost 1 base, with 10 bases spanning the gap. Germline CDR1 reads SGHTA; CDR2 reads FQGNSA. For the CDR3, the DNA is TGTGCCAGCAGCTTAGTTGCTGGGCGGAACACTGAAGCTTTCTTT. It codes for CASSLVAGRNTEAFF.

V is TRBV5-1 and J is TRBJ2-3; the match to TRBD1 covers 10 bases. The germline gives CDR1 SGHRS, CDR2 YFSETQ. CDR3 length equals 18 residues. J was trimmed by 2 bases and V by 3 bases; bases with no gene match: 12. The CDR3 bases are TGCGCCAGCAGCTCCCGGCCGGGACAGGGGCCTTCCACAGATACGCAGTATTTT. This gives the protein CASSSRPGQGPSTDTQYF.

CDR3: CASKPWGGRYNEQFF. The DNA of the CDR3 is TGTGCCAGCAAACCGTGGGGCGGGAGATACAATGAGCAGTTCTTC. This chain uses TRBV7-2 with TRBJ2-1; 7 bases agree with TRBD2. Germline CDR1 and CDR2: SGHTA and FQGNSA. V lost 7 bases and J lost 4; bases outside the gene matches: 10. This CDR3 has 15 residues.

The CDR3 here is CASSQGTSPYEQYF. For the CDR3, the DNA is TGTGCCAGCAGCCAAGGGACTTCTCCCTACGAGCAGTACTTC. V is TRBV3-1 (or the pseudogene TRBV3-2) and J is TRBJ2-7, with D tentatively TRBD2 (5 bases). The CDR3 extends over 14 amino acids. Per germline, CDR1 LGHDT and CDR2 YNNKEL (reference sequence). Between the trimmed V and J ends, which lost 1 base and 2 bases, there was a span of 9 bases.

About this clone: This sample includes further DNA sequences coding for the same CDR3. The chain employs TRBV19 and TRBJ1-1, with D possibly matching TRBD1 (5 bases). From germline, CDR1 is LNHDA and CDR2 SQIVND (reference sequence). The CDR3 is 12 residues long. Trimming removed 5 bases from V and 4 bases from J, with 8 bases in between. CDR3 DNA: TGTGCCAGTAGTGCCGGGGGCACTGAAGCTTTCTTT. Translation gives CASSAGGTEAFF.

The V call is TRBV2, the J call TRBJ1-6; TRBD1 matches 8 bases. V lost 7 bases, J lost 8 bases, and 10 bases stayed unmatched. Germline assignment: CDR1 SNHLY and CDR2 FYNNEI. The CDR3 contains 15 residues. CDR3 amino acids: CASKTGAFLHSPLHF. DNA of the CDR3: TGTGCCAGCAAGACAGGGGCTTTCTTGCATTCACCCCTCCACTTT.

The chain employs TRBV4-1 and TRBJ2-7; 9 nucleotides agree with TRBD1. The CDR3 totals 16 residues. Trimming took 1 base from V and 4 from J; bases not matched to a gene: 8. From germline, CDR1 is MGHRA and CDR2 YSYEKL. The CDR3 loop is CASSQAPGQGAYEQYF. The CDR3 region has the DNA TGCGCCAGCAGCCAAGCTCCGGGACAGGGCGCTTACGAGCAGTACTTC.

This clone has only one observation. The chain recombines TRBV7-6 with TRBJ1-1, with D perhaps TRBD1 (5 bases). The length of the CDR3 is 16 residues. The ends were cut back, 5 bases at V and 1 base at J, with 17 bases in the middle. The germline V gene encodes CDR1 SGHVS and CDR2 FNYEAQ. The CDR3 loop is CASSTRQLEPNTEAFF. The CDR3 DNA follows: TGTGCCAGCAGCACCCGACAGTTAGAGCCGAACACTGAAGCTTTCTTT.

This clone was picked up a small number of times. This chain joins TRBV19 and TRBJ1-1; D is ambiguous. Looked up from germline, CDR1 is LNHDA and CDR2 is SQIVND (reference sequence). This CDR3 is 15 amino acids long. V was cut by 6 bases and J by 3 bases, with 17 bases left in between. The CDR3 spells CASSLRRVSDTEAFF. The DNA for the CDR3 is TGTGCCAGTAGCCTGAGGAGGGTGAGTGACACTGAAGCTTTCTTT.

The chain is built from TRBV5-1 and TRBJ2-5; D is unresolved. CDR1 and CDR2 (germline): SGHRS, YFSETQ. V was clipped by 0 bases and J by 3 bases, with 9 bases between them. This CDR3 spans 14 amino acids. The CDR3 DNA sequence: TGCGCCAGCAGCTTGGAACAGTCTAAAGAGACCCAGTACTTC. Its translation is CASSLEQSKETQYF.

The chain has TRBV3-1 (or the pseudogene TRBV3-2) and TRBJ2-1, with no clear D. Germline assignment: CDR1 LGHDT and CDR2 YNNKEL (reference sequence). CDR3 length: 16 residues. Deletions cut 4 bases from V and 0 bases from J, with 13 bases between. Here the CDR3 DNA reads TGTGCCAGCAGCCCGCAAACGAAGAGCTCCTACAATGAGCAGTTCTTC. Its translation is CASSPQTKSSYNEQFF.

This clone was found once. This chain joins TRBV9 and TRBJ1-2; possibly TRBD1 for D (5 bases). Per germline, CDR1 SGDLS and CDR2 YYNGEE. Trimming pared 3 bases from V and 8 bases from J, leaving 14 bases between. CDR3 length equals 13 residues. The CDR3 sequence is CASSGGTWLGYTF. The CDR3 nucleotides are TGTGCCAGCAGCGGCGGGACTTGGTTGGGCTACACCTTC.

The V call is TRBV5-1, the J call TRBJ2-1, with 12 positions matching TRBD2. Germline CDR1 and CDR2: SGHRS and YFSETQ. CDR3 length: 16 residues. The junction had 6 bases not matched to a gene; V was cut back by 0 bases and J by 8 bases. This CDR3 is CASSLGGTSGPDEQFF. In nucleotides, the CDR3 is TGCGCCAGCAGCTTGGGGGGGACTAGCGGGCCTGATGAGCAGTTCTTC.

The rearrangement joins TRBV5-5 to TRBJ1-6, with a weak D call TRBD1 (6 bases). The CDR3 spans 17 residues. Germline values: CDR1 SGHKS, CDR2 YYEKEE (reference sequence). Deletions cut 0 bases from V and 0 bases from J, with 10 bases between. DNA for the CDR3: TGTGCCAGCAGCTTGGAGGGGGAAGGCTCCTATAATTCACCCCTCCACTTT. It is translated as CASSLEGEGSYNSPLHF. Based on the CDR3 plus reference TRBV5-5 and TRBJ1-6, the full variable domain is DAGVTQSPTHLIKTRGQQVTLRCSPISGHKSVSWYQQVLGQGPQFIFQYYEKEERGRGNFPDRFSARQFPNYSSELNVNALLLGDSALYLCASSLEGEGSYNSPLHFGNGTRLTVT.

This clone was detected a few times. The V gene is TRBV4-2, the J gene TRBJ1-1; TRBD1 matches 10 bases. CDR3 length: 14 residues. From germline, CDR1 is LGHNA and CDR2 YNFKEQ. V lost 4 bases, J lost 4 bases, and 3 bases stayed unmatched. CDR3 sequence: CASSRDRGSTEAFF. The CDR3 coding sequence is TGTGCCAGCAGCCGGGACAGGGGCTCCACTGAAGCTTTCTTT.

The rearrangement joins TRBV6-5 to TRBJ2-5; 10 bases line up with TRBD2. This CDR3 comprises 15 residues. Germline trimming cut 7 bases from V and 2 bases from J; bases unmatched to any gene: 7. The germline V gene encodes CDR1 MNHEY and CDR2 SVGAGI. CDR3 sequence reads: CASIWSSGGQETQYF. Here the CDR3 DNA reads TGTGCCAGCATCTGGAGTAGCGGGGGGCAAGAGACCCAGTACTTC.

The DNA of the CDR3 is TGTGCCAGCAGCTTGGACAGGGGCAATGAAGCTTTCTTT. As protein: CASSLDRGNEAFF. The chain joins TRBV5-8 to TRBJ1-1; 7 bases are a match to TRBD1. This CDR3 is 13 amino acids long. Germline V CDR1 and CDR2: SGHTS, YDEGEE. V gave up 0 bases and J gave up 7 bases; unmatched junction bases: 3.

The chain combines TRBV7-2 with TRBJ1-3; no reliable D call. The germline gives CDR1 SGHTA, CDR2 FQGNSA. The CDR3 has 13 residues. V shed 5 bases and J shed 0 bases, with 5 bases lying between them. The CDR3 here is CASSTPSGNTIYF. In DNA form, the CDR3 reads TGTGCCAGCAGCACTCCCTCTGGAAACACCATATATTTT.

The CDR3 sequence is CAWSRGPPSTEAFF. For the CDR3, the DNA is TGTGCCTGGAGTAGAGGGCCACCGAGCACTGAAGCTTTCTTT. The chain is built from TRBV30 and TRBJ1-1, with unresolved D. CDR1 is GTSNPN and CDR2 is SVGIG in the germline V gene (reference sequence). V was cut by 2 bases and J by 4 bases, with 14 bases left in between. This CDR3 has 14 residues.

J is TRBJ2-1 and V is TRBV5-4, with D perhaps matching TRBD2 (6 bases). Trimming left V 0 bases short and J 4 bases short, with 14 bases between. Germline values: CDR1 SGHNT, CDR2 YYREEE (reference sequence). There are 16 residues in the CDR3. The CDR3 bases are TGTGCCAGCAGCTTGGCCCGGCGGGGTATATACAATGAGCAGTTCTTC. As protein: CASSLARRGIYNEQFF.

The chain is built from TRBV11-1 and TRBJ2-3; D unclear. CDR3 length: 12 amino acids. The V and J ends lost 5 bases and 8 bases respectively, with 11 bases between them. Germline CDR1 and CDR2: SGHAT and FQDESV (reference sequence). For the CDR3, the DNA is TGTGCCAGCAGCCCTCTTTTCGGTACGCAGTATTTT. It yields the protein CASSPLFGTQYF. The variable domain in full, with the rest retrieved from reference TRBV11-1 and TRBJ2-3, is EAEVAQSPRYKITEKSQAVAFWCDPISGHATLYWYRQILGQGPELLVQFQDESVVDDSQLPKDRFSAERLKGVDSTLKIQPAELGDSAMYLCASSPLFGTQYFGPGTRLTVL.

This clone has just one count. This rearrangement joins TRBV7-9 to TRBJ1-2; a possible D gene is TRBD1 (5 bases). Germline V gene data show CDR1 as SEHNR and CDR2 as FQNEAQ (reference sequence). The V gene lost 5 bases and the J gene lost 8 bases, with 15 bases spanning the gap. CDR3 size: 13 residues. The CDR3: CASSPSGEEGYTF. The CDR3 DNA follows: TGTGCCAGCAGCCCCTCGGGGGAGGAAGGCTACACCTTC.

The gene calls are TRBV9 and TRBJ1-2; D possibly corresponds to TRBD1 (5 bases). Germline loops: CDR1 SGDLS, CDR2 YYNGEE. CDR3 length: 12 residues. Trimming cost V 4 bases and J 11 bases, with 15 bases left between them. CDR3 protein: CASSSPQGGYTF. The CDR3 DNA reads TGTGCCAGCAGCTCCCCCCAGGGTGGGTACACCTTC. The whole variable domain, remainder taken from reference TRBV9 and TRBJ1-2, is DSGVTQTPKHLITATGQRVTLRCSPRSGDLSVYWYQQSLDQGLQFLIQYYNGEERAKGNILERFSAQQFPDLHSELNLSSLELGDSALYFCASSSPQGGYTFGSGTRLTVV.

The V and J genes are TRBV19 and TRBJ2-3; TRBD2 is a possible D gene (5 bases). Germline V gene lookup returns CDR1 LNHDA and CDR2 SQIVND (reference sequence). The CDR3 length is 13 residues. V gave up 10 bases and J gave up 1 base, with 12 bases separating them. CDR3 nucleotide sequence: TGTGCCACCATAGACTATCGCACAGATACGCAGTATTTT. Translated: CATIDYRTDTQYF.